These T cell receptor beta chains were read from a single sample in a study of T cell repertoires in cytomegalovirus infection. TCRdb itself ran the reads through MiXCR, one entry per CDR3 protein. The sample includes more than 150,000 distinct CDR3 sequences, over 25% of them seen just once. Sequenced: PBMCs. These receptors originate from a human donor in good health (CMV status not recorded). Some clones in this sample may be carry-over from other donors' samples. Both conserved end residues are part of each CDR3. The D gene is left open where the match is weak. Clone size is given for some rows only: seen once, a few or many times, or a class if the clone is expanded.

J gene: TRBJ1-1; V gene: TRBV7-8; clone size: many; D gene: -; CDR3 DNA: TGTGCCAGCAGCTTACCGGACACCACTGAAGCTTTCTTT; CDR3 protein: CASSLPDTTEAFF
J gene: TRBJ1-1; V gene: TRBV7-8; clone size: -; D gene: -; CDR3 DNA: TGTGCCAGCAGCTGGACAGCTAACACTGAAGCTTTCTTT; CDR3 protein: CASSWTANTEAFF
J gene: TRBJ2-3; V gene: TRBV20-1; clone size: -; D gene: -; CDR3 DNA: TGCAGTGCTAGAGGGGTTAACACAGATACGCAGTATTTT; CDR3 protein: CSARGVNTDTQYF
J gene: TRBJ1-1; V gene: TRBV28; clone size: few; D gene: -; CDR3 DNA: TGTGCCAGCACCAAACCGATGAACACTGAAGCTTTCTTT; CDR3 protein: CASTKPMNTEAFF
J gene: TRBJ2-7; V gene: TRBV11-2; clone size: -; D gene: -; CDR3 DNA: TGTGCCAGCAGCTTAGATCGCGCAGGGCCCGAGCAGTACTTC; CDR3 protein: CASSLDRAGPEQYF
J gene: TRBJ2-7; V gene: TRBV28; clone size: -; D gene: -; CDR3 DNA: TGTGCCAGCAGTTCAGGGACCCCTAACGAGCAGTACTTC; CDR3 protein: CASSSGTPNEQYF
J gene: TRBJ2-3; V gene: TRBV7-3; clone size: few; D gene: -; CDR3 DNA: TGTGCCAGCAGCTTAACGGGGGGCCCCGGAGATACGCAGTATTTT; CDR3 protein: CASSLTGGPGDTQYF
J gene: TRBJ2-7; V gene: TRBV7-2; clone size: -; D gene: -; CDR3 DNA: TGTGCCAGCAGCTTAGAATTTGGTAGCAGCTACGAGCAGTACTTC; CDR3 protein: CASSLEFGSSYEQYF
J gene: TRBJ2-7; V gene: TRBV2; clone size: once; D gene: -; CDR3 DNA: TGTGCCAGCAGTCGGGACCCAGGCGAGTACGAGCAGTACTTC; CDR3 protein: CASSRDPGEYEQYF
J gene: TRBJ1-5; V gene: TRBV7-9; clone size: many; D gene: -; CDR3 DNA: TGTGCCAGCAGCCCCGGGACAAGCAATCAGCCCCAGCATTTT; CDR3 protein: CASSPGTSNQPQHF
J gene: TRBJ1-1; V gene: TRBV27; clone size: few; D gene: -; CDR3 DNA: TGTGCCAGCAAAACAGTGGAGACTGAAGCTTTCTTT; CDR3 protein: CASKTVETEAFF
J gene: TRBJ2-3; V gene: TRBV20-1; clone size: few; D gene: -; CDR3 DNA: TGCAGTGCCCGCGAGGGCTTTCGGGCTAGCACAGATACGCAGTATTTT; CDR3 protein: CSAREGFRASTDTQYF
J gene: TRBJ2-7; V gene: TRBV7-2; clone size: many; D gene: TRBD2; CDR3 DNA: TGTGCCAGCAGCCCGGGGCGGGGGAACGAGCAGTACTTC; CDR3 protein: CASSPGRGNEQYF
J gene: TRBJ1-4; V gene: TRBV7-8; clone size: -; D gene: -; CDR3 DNA: TGTGCCAGCAGCTTAGAGGCAGTTCTGTTTTTT; CDR3 protein: CASSLEAVLFF
J gene: TRBJ1-1; V gene: TRBV7-2; clone size: many; D gene: TRBD1; CDR3 DNA: TGTGCCAGCAGCCCAGGGGGCCAACTGAACACTGAAGCTTTCTTT; CDR3 protein: CASSPGGQLNTEAFF
J gene: TRBJ1-5; V gene: TRBV19; clone size: few; D gene: -; CDR3 DNA: TGTGCCAGTAGTCCCCGGAAGCAGAATCAGCCCCAGCATTTT; CDR3 protein: CASSPRKQNQPQHF
J gene: TRBJ1-2; V gene: TRBV7-8; clone size: -; D gene: -; CDR3 DNA: TGTGCCAGCAGCTCCGCGGGGGTCGGGGGCTACACCTTC; CDR3 protein: CASSSAGVGGYTF
J gene: TRBJ1-6; V gene: TRBV7-3; clone size: -; D gene: TRBD1; CDR3 DNA: TGTGCCAGCCGACAGGGGGCCACCTATAATTCACCCCTCCACTTT; CDR3 protein: CASRQGATYNSPLHF
J gene: TRBJ2-1; V gene: TRBV27; clone size: -; D gene: -; CDR3 DNA: TGTGCCAGCACAAGAGACAGGACCTCCTACAATGAGCAGTTCTTC; CDR3 protein: CASTRDRTSYNEQFF
J gene: TRBJ2-3; V gene: TRBV7-2; clone size: -; D gene: -; CDR3 DNA: TGTGCCAGCAGCTTGGGGAGCGGTCATACGCAGTATTTT; CDR3 protein: CASSLGSGHTQYF
J gene: TRBJ1-5; V gene: TRBV7-6; clone size: -; D gene: -; CDR3 DNA: TGTGCCAGCAGCTTAGGGGGCGGAGGGGTGAATCAGCCCCAGCATTTT; CDR3 protein: CASSLGGGGVNQPQHF
J gene: TRBJ2-7; V gene: TRBV6-5; clone size: few; D gene: TRBD2; CDR3 DNA: TGTGCCAGCAGTCCGGGGACTAGCGGGGTTATGTACGAGCAGTACTTC; CDR3 protein: CASSPGTSGVMYEQYF
J gene: TRBJ2-7; V gene: TRBV10-2; clone size: few; D gene: -; CDR3 DNA: TGCGCCAGCAGTGACCTCCACGAGCAGTACTTC; CDR3 protein: CASSDLHEQYF
J gene: TRBJ2-6; V gene: TRBV7-9; clone size: few; D gene: TRBD1; CDR3 DNA: TGTGCCAGCAGCCTGGGACAGGGGATCTCTGGGGCCAACGTCCTGACTTTC; CDR3 protein: CASSLGQGISGANVLTF
J gene: TRBJ2-2; V gene: TRBV9; clone size: -; D gene: -; CDR3 DNA: TGTGCCAGCAGCGTAGTTACAGGGTCGAACACCGGGGAGCTGTTTTTT; CDR3 protein: CASSVVTGSNTGELFF
J gene: TRBJ2-2; V gene: TRBV28; clone size: -; D gene: TRBD1; CDR3 DNA: TGTGCCAGCAGTCCACCCGGGACAGGGGCCCCCGGGGAGCTGTTTTTT; CDR3 protein: CASSPPGTGAPGELFF
J gene: TRBJ2-5; V gene: TRBV11-2; clone size: -; D gene: -; CDR3 DNA: TGTGCCAGCAGCCAAAGGGGGGGGGGCGAAATCGTAGAGACCCAGTACTTC; CDR3 protein: CASSQRGGGEIVETQYF
J gene: TRBJ1-1; V gene: TRBV14; clone size: few; D gene: -; CDR3 DNA: TGTGCCAGCAGCCAGAGGCTGCGGTTCACTGAAGCTTTCTTT; CDR3 protein: CASSQRLRFTEAFF
J gene: TRBJ1-1; V gene: TRBV5-1; clone size: -; D gene: -; CDR3 DNA: TGCGCCAGCAGCTTGGCTCGGGGGGACACTGAAGCTTTCTTT; CDR3 protein: CASSLARGDTEAFF